This entry features one T cell receptor (beta chain) sequence. Its antigen is currently unknown. Unique molecular identifiers tagged the TCRbeta library. TCRdb re-called the PCR reads through MiXCR, storing one row per CDR3 protein. The table has 600,000 to 800,000 distinct CDR3 sequences, 10% to 15% seen once. The sample is drawn from a study of T-cell reconstitution after alpha-beta-depleted transplantation in children. Study-level points and caveats: Several hundred expanded graft clones reportedly were the source of alpha-beta T cells about two months after transplant.

This TCR came from a girl aged 2-10 years with congenital amegakaryocytic thrombocytopenia, due to receive a stem cell transplant. Sequences were derived from PBMCs, sampled before TCRalphabeta/CD19-depleted stem cell transplant.

The CDR3 nucleotides are TGTGCCATCAGCGACCCCAGTGGGTTGAACACTGAAGCTTTCTTT. Amino acid sequence: CAISDPSGLNTEAFF. The chain carries TRBV10-3 and TRBJ1-1; D is unresolved. V shed 6 bases and J shed 0 bases, with 14 bases lying between them. In germline, CDR1 is ENHRY, CDR2 SYGVKD. The CDR3 runs to 15 residues.